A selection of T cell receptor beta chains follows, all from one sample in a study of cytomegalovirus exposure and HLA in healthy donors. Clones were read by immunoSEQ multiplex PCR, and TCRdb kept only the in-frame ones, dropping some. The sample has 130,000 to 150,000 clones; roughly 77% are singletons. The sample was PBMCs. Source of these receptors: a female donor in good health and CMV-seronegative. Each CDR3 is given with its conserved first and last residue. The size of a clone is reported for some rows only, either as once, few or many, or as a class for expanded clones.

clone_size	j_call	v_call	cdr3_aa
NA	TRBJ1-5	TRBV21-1	CASSKPDRRYNQPQHF
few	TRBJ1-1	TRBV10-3	CAISEDRRTEAFF
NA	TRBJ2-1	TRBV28	CASSSFGTSGGNEQFF
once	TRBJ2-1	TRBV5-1	CASSLSGSGGQGEQFF
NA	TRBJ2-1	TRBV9	CASSGGLDGDEQFF
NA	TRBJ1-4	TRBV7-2	CASSTRGTNEKLFF
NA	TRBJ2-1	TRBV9	CASSRPLAGESFYSYNEQFF
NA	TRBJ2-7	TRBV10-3	CATAPGTSGTLEQYF
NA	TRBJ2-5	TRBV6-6	CASSTSGTQYF
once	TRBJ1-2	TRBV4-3	CASSPKTGHIYGYTF
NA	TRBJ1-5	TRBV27	CASPPPAEISNQPQHF
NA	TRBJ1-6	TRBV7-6	CASSLAGRGNSPLHF
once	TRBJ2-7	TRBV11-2	CASSLVNGGRDEQYF
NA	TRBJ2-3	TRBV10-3	CAISTGEARDTQYF
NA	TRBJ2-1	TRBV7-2	CASSEAGTGVNEQFF
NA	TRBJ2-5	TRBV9	CASSVVGRAGETQYF
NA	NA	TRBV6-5	CASSLRDSYEQYF
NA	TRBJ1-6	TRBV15	CATSTGTGGRALHF
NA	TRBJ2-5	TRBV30	CAWSVLRGSGYQETQYF
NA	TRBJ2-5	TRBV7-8	CASSFGGRGLGETQYF
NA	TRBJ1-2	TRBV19	CASTRTGGYGYTF
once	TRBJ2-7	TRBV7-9	CASSLVFYEQYF
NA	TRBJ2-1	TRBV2	CASSQRTSGYNEQFF
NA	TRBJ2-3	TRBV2	CASSEAASGVLGTQYF
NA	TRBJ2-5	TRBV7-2	CASSRDSSQETQYF
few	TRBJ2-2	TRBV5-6	CASSAGVTGELFF
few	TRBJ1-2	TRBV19	CASSMTLNYGYTF
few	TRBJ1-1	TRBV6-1	CASRIGDTEAFF
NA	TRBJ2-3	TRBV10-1	CASSVAGGRDTQYF
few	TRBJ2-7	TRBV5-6	CASSQDRYEQYF
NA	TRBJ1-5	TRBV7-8	CASSLGEDQPQHF
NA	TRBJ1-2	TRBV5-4	CASSEDRNYGYTF
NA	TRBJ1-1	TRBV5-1	CASRELYRGISTEAFF
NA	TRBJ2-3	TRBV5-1	CASSSYLVEITDTQYF
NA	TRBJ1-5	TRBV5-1	CASSLEGQGNQPQHF
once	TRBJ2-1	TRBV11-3	CASSFSSGRRDEQFF
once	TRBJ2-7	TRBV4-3	CASSQALQKGPETGGYEQYF
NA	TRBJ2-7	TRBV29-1	CSVGSGSYEQYF
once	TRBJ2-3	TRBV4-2	CASSHLLAGGTDTQYF
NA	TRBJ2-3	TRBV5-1	CASSLDILAGTTDTQYF
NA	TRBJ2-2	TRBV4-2	CASSPQTQGFVGELFF
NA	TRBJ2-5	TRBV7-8	CASSLTARRGQETQYF